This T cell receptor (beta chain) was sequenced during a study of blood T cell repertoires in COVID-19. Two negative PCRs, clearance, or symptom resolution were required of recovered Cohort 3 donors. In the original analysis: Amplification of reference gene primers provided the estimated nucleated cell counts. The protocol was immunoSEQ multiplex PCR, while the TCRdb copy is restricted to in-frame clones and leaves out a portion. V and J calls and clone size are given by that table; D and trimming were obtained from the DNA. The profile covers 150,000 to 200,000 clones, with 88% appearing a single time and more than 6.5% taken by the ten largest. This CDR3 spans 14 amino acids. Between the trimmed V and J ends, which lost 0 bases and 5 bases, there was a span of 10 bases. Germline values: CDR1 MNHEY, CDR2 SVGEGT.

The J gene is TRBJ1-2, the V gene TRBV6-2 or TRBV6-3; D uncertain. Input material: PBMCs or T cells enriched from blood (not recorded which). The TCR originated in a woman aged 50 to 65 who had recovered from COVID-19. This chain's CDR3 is CASSYSGEPYGYTF. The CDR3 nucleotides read TGTGCCAGCAGTTACTCGGGAGAACCGTATGGCTACACCTTC.